This is a list of T cell receptor beta chains from one sample in a study of OX40 agonist ivuxolimab in advanced cancers. Clones were read by immunoSEQ multiplex PCR, and TCRdb kept only the in-frame ones, dropping some. The data hold tens of thousands of clones, with about 82% observed a single time. The sample consisted of CD4+ or CD8+ T cells sorted from blood, taken in a trial of the OX40 agonist ivuxolimab. The origin of the receptors is an adult with an advanced solid tumor such as melanoma, head and neck, liver or kidney cancer. CDR3s leave out the opening cysteine and the closing phenylalanine or tryptophan. A D gene is named only where the DNA matches it firmly.

TRBJ1-4 | TRBV7-8 | - | ASSLGTANEKLF
TRBJ1-2 | TRBV5-4 | TRBD1 | ASSSGTGGIYGYT
TRBJ1-5 | TRBV6-6 | - | ASSPETPRVTQH
TRBJ2-7 | TRBV19 | - | ASSRSFAGYEQY
TRBJ2-3 | TRBV9 | - | ASTRDSWPDTQY
TRBJ1-1 | TRBV29-1 | - | SVKGAEAF
TRBJ1-1 | TRBV19 | - | ASSFQGGNTEAF
TRBJ1-2 | TRBV27 | - | ASSLWSGYGYT
TRBJ2-1 | TRBV5-4 | TRBD2 | ASSNWAGDNEQF
TRBJ2-1 | TRBV11-3 | TRBD1 | ASSRTGQGWNEQF
TRBJ2-5 | TRBV2 | - | ASSDRVVKETQY
TRBJ2-5 | TRBV15 | TRBD1 | ATSRDEQGPTQY
TRBJ1-4 | TRBV5-8 | - | ASSLGRGGEKLF
TRBJ2-5 | TRBV30 | TRBD2 | AWSLFGLAGTLQETQY
TRBJ2-7 | TRBV5-4 | - | ASSQPRDTLYEQY
TRBJ2-1 | TRBV5-4 | - | ASSLASGEGGNEQF
TRBJ1-3 | TRBV7-9 | - | ASSSAGSYSGNTIY
TRBJ1-3 | TRBV5-1 | TRBD1 | ASSLEGQGLNTIY
TRBJ1-4 | TRBV4-2 | - | ASSQDGGLSTNEKLF
TRBJ2-3 | TRBV25-1 | TRBD2 | ASSASGSVDTQY
TRBJ1-6 | TRBV6-1 | - | ASSELTLKPLH
TRBJ2-7 | TRBV9 | - | ASSVAPTSSYEQY
TRBJ1-5 | TRBV18 | TRBD1 | ASSRDRLQPQH
TRBJ2-2 | TRBV5-1 | - | ASRGMANTGELF
TRBJ1-1 | TRBV7-9 | - | ASSFGASRTEAF
TRBJ2-1 | TRBV5-5 | - | ASSLLDYNEQF
TRBJ1-2 | TRBV6-5 | - | ASSYRRPFNGYT
TRBJ1-5 | TRBV15 | - | ATSRAVYSNQPQH
TRBJ1-5 | TRBV11-2 | - | ASSHPGEGNQPQH
TRBJ1-2 | TRBV9 | TRBD1 | ASSVGQGSYYGYT
TRBJ1-2 | TRBV5-4 | - | ASSSESRGRYGYT
TRBJ1-1 | TRBV27 | - | ASSIFPGFHEAF
TRBJ2-7 | TRBV10-3 | TRBD2 | AISDRTSGYEQY
TRBJ1-4 | TRBV6-1 | - | ASTGPNEKLF
TRBJ2-3 | TRBV19 | - | ASSMNRGGTDTQY
TRBJ2-3 | TRBV6-1 | TRBD2 | ASRATSGSWDTQY
TRBJ2-1 | TRBV29-1 | TRBD2 | SAGLANEQF
TRBJ2-7 | TRBV2 | TRBD2 | ASSHLAGEGEQY
TRBJ1-1 | TRBV30 | - | AWSTDIGVTEAF
TRBJ2-3 | TRBV5-1 | - | ASSLGATTDTQY
TRBJ2-5 | TRBV30 | TRBD2 | AWSVAGGETQY
TRBJ2-7 | TRBV5-1 | - | ASSLDGVSSEQY
TRBJ1-3 | TRBV6-6 | - | ASSPPGGNTIY
TRBJ2-7 | TRBV5-1 | TRBD2 | ASSQQPGGGQY
TRBJ2-3 | TRBV19 | TRBD2 | ASSVSGIEPDTQY
TRBJ2-5 | TRBV7-2 | TRBD2 | ASSFSGSWETQY
TRBJ2-2 | TRBV9 | TRBD2 | ASSVDSGSNGELF
TRBJ2-5 | TRBV30 | - | AWSVLAAATQY
TRBJ1-1 | TRBV5-5 | TRBD1 | ASSPRTGWTEAF
TRBJ1-1 | TRBV7-9 | - | ASSPPVALNTEAF
TRBJ2-1 | TRBV7-8 | TRBD1 | ASSPQGASYNEQF
TRBJ1-1 | TRBV5-5 | - | ASSKGQSIEAF
TRBJ2-3 | TRBV7-9 | - | ASSPAWRDTQY